These 15 T cell receptor beta chains share one sample of origin, sequenced in a study of T cell changes during pregnancy in multiple sclerosis. Generated by immunoSEQ multiplex PCR, the TCRdb table keeps only in-frame clones and is missing some. The repertoire holds about 46,000 clones, with about 94% as singletons. This specimen consisted of CD8+ T cells from peripheral blood mononuclear cells, obtained in the first trimester of pregnancy. The origin of the receptors is a female donor with multiple sclerosis, enrolled in a pregnancy study.

The rearrangement links TRBV6-5 to TRBJ1-2; D ambiguous. The V gene lost 3 bases and the J gene lost 7 bases, with 6 bases spanning the gap. Germline CDR1 and CDR2: MNHEY and SVGAGI. The CDR3 runs 11 residues. CDR3 in amino acids: CASSYEGGYTF. In DNA form, the CDR3 reads TGTGCCAGCAGTTATGAGGGTGGCTACACCTTC.

The genes are TRBV7-3 and TRBJ1-1, with D possibly TRBD1 on 6 matching bases. V gave up 1 base and J gave up 1 base, with 16 bases separating them. Germline assignment: CDR1 SGHTA and CDR2 FQGTGA. The CDR3 is made up of 17 amino acids. The CDR3 reads CASSLIVRVQGNTEAFF. DNA of the CDR3: TGTGCCAGCAGCTTAATAGTCAGGGTACAGGGGAACACTGAAGCTTTCTTT.

The chain uses TRBV19 and TRBJ1-5, with TRBD1 matching 7 bases. This CDR3 is built from 15 residues. Germline assignment: CDR1 LNHDA and CDR2 SQIVND (reference sequence). The J segment lost 4 bases and the V segment lost 4 bases, leaving 7 bases of the junction unmatched. For the CDR3, the DNA is TGTGCCAGTAGTACCGGGACAGCTAATAATCAGCCCCAGCATTTT. Its translation: CASSTGTANNQPQHF. Supplemented by reference TRBV19 and TRBJ1-5, the full variable domain reads DGGITQSPKYLFRKEGQNVTLSCEQNLNHDAMYWYRQDPGQGLRLIYYSQIVNDFQKGDIAEGYSVSREKKESFPLTVTSAQKNPTAFYLCASSTGTANNQPQHFGDGTRLSIL.

V and J are TRBV6-1 and TRBJ2-1; 9 bases are a match to TRBD2. The CDR3 loop spans 15 amino acids. From germline, CDR1 is MNHNS and CDR2 SASEGT. Germline trimming cut 2 bases from V and 3 bases from J; bases unmatched to any gene: 2. In nucleotides, the CDR3 is TGTGCCAGCAGTGAAAGCGGGGGGAACTACAATGAGCAGTTCTTC. Translation: CASSESGGNYNEQFF.

This chain uses TRBV5-4 with TRBJ2-2; TRBD1 matches at 10 bases. Germline-derived CDR1 and CDR2 are SGHNT and YYREEE (reference sequence). V lost 3 bases to trimming and J lost 4 bases; unmatched junction nucleotides: 6. This CDR3 comprises 16 residues. The CDR3 DNA reads TGTGCCAGCAGCTCAACGACAGGGGGCGTCACCGGGGAGCTGTTTTTT. This translates into CASSSTTGGVTGELFF.

The chain combines TRBV7-9 with TRBJ2-1; 8 nucleotides match TRBD1. Germline CDR1 reads SEHNR; CDR2 reads FQNEAQ (reference sequence). This CDR3 is 15 amino acids long. The J segment lost 6 bases and the V segment lost 5 bases, leaving 9 bases of the junction unmatched. CDR3 coding DNA: TGTGCCAGCAGCACTCACGAGACAGGGGTCAATGAGCAGTTCTTC. It encodes CASSTHETGVNEQFF.

This clone was seen more than once but under ten times. The V call is TRBV4-3, the J call TRBJ1-6; no clear D. Per the germline V gene, CDR1 is LGHNA and CDR2 is YSLEER. V lost 8 bases to trimming and J lost 9 bases, with 14 bases between them. The CDR3 runs to 13 residues. The CDR3 bases are TGCGCCAGCTCATCAGGCTCAAGTTCACCCCTCCACTTT. Protein product: CASSSGSSSPLHF.

This clone was seen more than once but under ten times. The rearrangement links TRBV7-9 to TRBJ2-7, with 9 bases fitting TRBD1. CDR3 length: 12 residues. Losses at the gene ends were 7 bases for V and 5 bases for J; bases not matched to a gene: 3. Germline loops: CDR1 SEHNR, CDR2 FQNEAQ (reference sequence). Here the CDR3 DNA reads TGTGCCAGCATCGGACAGGGGAACGAGCAGTACTTC. Translating it yields CASIGQGNEQYF.

The chain uses TRBV5-1 and TRBJ2-1, with TRBD2 matching over 10 bases. After removal of 0 bases from V and 8 bases from J, the junction contained 8 bases not matched to a gene. This CDR3 comprises 16 residues. The germline V gene encodes CDR1 SGHRS and CDR2 YFSETQ. CDR3 sequence (DNA): TGCGCCAGCAGCTTGGTGCCTAGCGGGGGATTCGATGAGCAGTTCTTC. Translation: CASSLVPSGGFDEQFF.

The rearrangement links TRBV10-3 to TRBJ2-3; 13 nucleotides line up with TRBD2. The V and J ends lost 4 bases and 2 bases, in that order; junction bases with no gene match: 3. CDR3 length equals 16 residues. Looked up from germline, CDR1 is ENHRY and CDR2 is SYGVKD. This CDR3 reads CAISGTSGGTTDTQYF. Written as DNA, the CDR3 is TGTGCCATCAGTGGGACTAGCGGGGGTACCACAGATACGCAGTATTTT.

The chain recombines TRBV19 with TRBJ2-3; 9 bases agree with TRBD1. The CDR3 spans 13 residues. Trimming took 9 bases from V and 5 from J; bases not matched to a gene: 6. Germline CDR1 is LNHDA and CDR2 is SQIVND (reference sequence). CDR3 in amino acids: CASNRGLLDTQYF. Written as DNA, the CDR3 is TGTGCCAGCAACAGGGGGCTCTTAGATACGCAGTATTTT.

The V call is TRBV9, the J call TRBJ1-6, with 7 positions matching TRBD1. Germline CDR1 and CDR2: SGDLS and YYNGEE. CDR3 length equals 19 residues. The trim removed 0 bases at V and 7 bases at J, leaving 16 bases unmatched. The CDR3 coding sequence is TGTGCCAGCAGCGTAGAACAGGGGACAGAAATCGGACTGAATTCACCCCTCCACTTT. Its translation: CASSVEQGTEIGLNSPLHF.

The gene calls are TRBV5-1 and TRBJ1-1; possibly TRBD1 for D (5 bases). Germline CDR1 and CDR2: SGHRS and YFSETQ. V dropped 2 bases and J dropped 0 bases, with 8 bases sitting between them. The CDR3 is 14 amino acids. The CDR3 bases are TGCGCCAGCAGCTTCACAGGACTGAACACTGAAGCTTTCTTT. It encodes CASSFTGLNTEAFF.

The genes are TRBV11-2 and TRBJ2-3; TRBD1 is a possible D gene (6 bases). The V end was cut by 1 base, the J end by 0 bases, with 17 bases between. This CDR3 has 18 residues. Per the germline V gene, CDR1 is SGHAT and CDR2 is FQNNGV. CDR3 sequence (DNA): TGTGCCAGCAGCTTAGTATGGACAGAGACTTCTAGCACAGATACGCAGTATTTT. It is translated as CASSLVWTETSSTDTQYF.

This chain joins TRBV5-6 and TRBJ1-2; 8 nucleotides match TRBD1. The CDR3 is 15 amino acids. Germline V gene data show CDR1 as SGHDT and CDR2 as YYEEEE. Losses at the gene ends were 4 bases for V and 2 bases for J; bases not matched to a gene: 7. CDR3 in DNA: TGTGCCAGCAGCCCCGAGGGACAGGCAAACTATGGCTACACCTTC. Its translation is CASSPEGQANYGYTF.